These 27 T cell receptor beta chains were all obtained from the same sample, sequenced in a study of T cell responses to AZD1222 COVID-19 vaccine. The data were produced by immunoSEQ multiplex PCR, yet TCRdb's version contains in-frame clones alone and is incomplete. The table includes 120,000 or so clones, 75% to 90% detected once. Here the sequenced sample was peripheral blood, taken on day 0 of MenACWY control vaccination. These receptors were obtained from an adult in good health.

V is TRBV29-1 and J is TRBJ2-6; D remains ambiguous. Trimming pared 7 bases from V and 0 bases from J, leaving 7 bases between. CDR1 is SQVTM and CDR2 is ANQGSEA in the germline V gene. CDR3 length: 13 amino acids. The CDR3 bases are TGCAGCGCTCAGAGCTCTGGGGCCAACGTCCTGACTTTC. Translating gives CSAQSSGANVLTF.

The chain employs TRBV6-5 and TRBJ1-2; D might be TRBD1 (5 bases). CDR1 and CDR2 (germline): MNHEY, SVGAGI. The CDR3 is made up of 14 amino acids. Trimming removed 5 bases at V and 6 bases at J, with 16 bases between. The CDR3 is CASSKIGQGHGYTF. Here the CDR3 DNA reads TGTGCCAGCAGTAAAATCGGGCAGGGCCATGGCTACACCTTC.

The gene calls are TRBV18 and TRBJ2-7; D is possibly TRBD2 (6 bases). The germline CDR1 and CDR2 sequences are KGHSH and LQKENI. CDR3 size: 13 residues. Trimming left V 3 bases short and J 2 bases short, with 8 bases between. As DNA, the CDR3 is TGTGCCAGCTCACCTAGCGGTGCCTACGAGCAGTACTTC. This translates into CASSPSGAYEQYF.

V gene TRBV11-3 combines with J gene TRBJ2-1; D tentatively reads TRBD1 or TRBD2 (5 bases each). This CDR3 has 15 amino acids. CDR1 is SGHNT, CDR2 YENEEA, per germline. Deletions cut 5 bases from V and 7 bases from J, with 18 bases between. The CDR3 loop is CASSPRGPTGNEQFF. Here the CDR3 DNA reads TGTGCCAGCAGCCCGAGGGGACCCACTGGGAATGAGCAGTTCTTC.

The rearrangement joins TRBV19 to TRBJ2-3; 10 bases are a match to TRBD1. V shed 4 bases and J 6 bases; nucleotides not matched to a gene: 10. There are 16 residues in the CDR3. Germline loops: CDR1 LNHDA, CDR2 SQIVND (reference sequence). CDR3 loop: CASSSKRTGGGDTQYF. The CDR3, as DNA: TGTGCCAGTAGTAGTAAAAGGACAGGGGGAGGGGATACGCAGTATTTT.

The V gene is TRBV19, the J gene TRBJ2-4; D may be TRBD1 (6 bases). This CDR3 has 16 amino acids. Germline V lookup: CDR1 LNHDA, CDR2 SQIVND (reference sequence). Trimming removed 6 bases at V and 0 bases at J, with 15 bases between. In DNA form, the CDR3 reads TGTGCCAGTAGCCACATTACAGGGATAGCCAAAAACATTCAGTACTTC. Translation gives CASSHITGIAKNIQYF.

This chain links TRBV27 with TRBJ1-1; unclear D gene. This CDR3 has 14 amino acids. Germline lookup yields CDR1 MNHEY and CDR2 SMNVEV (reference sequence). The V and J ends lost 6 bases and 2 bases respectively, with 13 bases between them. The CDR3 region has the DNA TGTGCCAGCAGCGACTTAAATCGAAACACTGAAGCTTTCTTT. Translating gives CASSDLNRNTEAFF.

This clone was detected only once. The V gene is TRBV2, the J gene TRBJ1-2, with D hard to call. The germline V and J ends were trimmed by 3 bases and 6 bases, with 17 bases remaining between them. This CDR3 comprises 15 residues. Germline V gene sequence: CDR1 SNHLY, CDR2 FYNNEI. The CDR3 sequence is CASSDVFQYNDGYTF. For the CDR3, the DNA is TGTGCCAGCAGTGACGTATTCCAATACAACGATGGCTACACCTTC.

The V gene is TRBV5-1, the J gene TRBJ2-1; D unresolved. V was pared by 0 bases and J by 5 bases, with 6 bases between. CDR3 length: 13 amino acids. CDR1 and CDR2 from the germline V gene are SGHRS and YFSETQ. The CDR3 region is CASSLVADNEQFF. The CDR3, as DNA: TGCGCCAGCAGCTTGGTGGCGGACAATGAGCAGTTCTTC.

The CDR3 is CASQSYGYTF. For the CDR3, the DNA is TGTGCCAGCCAGTCCTATGGCTACACCTTC. The rearrangement uses TRBV6-5 and TRBJ1-2, with D uncertain. V was trimmed by 8 bases and J by 4 bases, leaving 5 bases between them. The CDR3 length is 10 residues. Per the germline V gene, CDR1 is MNHEY and CDR2 is SVGAGI.

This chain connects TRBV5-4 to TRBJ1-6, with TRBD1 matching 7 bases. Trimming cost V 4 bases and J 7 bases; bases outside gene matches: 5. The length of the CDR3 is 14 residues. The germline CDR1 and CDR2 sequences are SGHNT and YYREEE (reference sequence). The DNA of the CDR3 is TGTGCCAGCAGCCCCGGGACAGTCAATTCACCCCTCCACTTT. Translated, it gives CASSPGTVNSPLHF.

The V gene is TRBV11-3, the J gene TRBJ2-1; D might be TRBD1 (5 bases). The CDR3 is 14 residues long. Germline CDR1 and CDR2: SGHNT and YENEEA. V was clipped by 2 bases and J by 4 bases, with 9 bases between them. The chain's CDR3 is CASSLPPGYNEQFF. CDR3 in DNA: TGTGCCAGCAGCTTACCGCCAGGGTACAATGAGCAGTTCTTC.

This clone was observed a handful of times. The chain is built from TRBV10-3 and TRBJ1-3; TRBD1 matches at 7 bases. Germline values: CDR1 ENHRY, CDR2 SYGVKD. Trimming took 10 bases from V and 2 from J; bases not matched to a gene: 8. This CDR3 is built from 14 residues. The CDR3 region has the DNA TGTGCCACCGGTTCCGGGACAGCTGGAAACACCATATATTTT. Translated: CATGSGTAGNTIYF.

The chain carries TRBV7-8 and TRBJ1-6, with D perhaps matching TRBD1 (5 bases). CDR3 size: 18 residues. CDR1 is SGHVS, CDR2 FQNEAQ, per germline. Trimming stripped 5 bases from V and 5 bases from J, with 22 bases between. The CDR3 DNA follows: TGTGCCAGCAGCCCAACCCCGGCAGGACACCCGGATAATTCACCCCTCCACTTT. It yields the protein CASSPTPAGHPDNSPLHF. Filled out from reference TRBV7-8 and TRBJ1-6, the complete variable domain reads GAGVSQSPRYKVAKRGQDVALRCDPISGHVSLFWYQQALGQGPEFLTYFQNEAQLDKSGLPSDRFFAERPEGSVSTLKIQRTQQEDSAVYLCASSPTPAGHPDNSPLHFGNGTRLTVT.

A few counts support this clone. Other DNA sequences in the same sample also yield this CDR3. The CDR3 nucleotides are TGTGCCAGCAGCTTGGGGGACAGAAGGAACACTGAAGCTTTCTTT. It is translated as CASSLGDRRNTEAFF. The V and J genes are TRBV7-2 and TRBJ1-1, with 7 bases identical to TRBD1. The germline V gene has CDR1 SGHTA and CDR2 FQGNSA. The CDR3 is 15 residues long. V was clipped by 3 bases and J by 1 base; unmatched bases: 5.

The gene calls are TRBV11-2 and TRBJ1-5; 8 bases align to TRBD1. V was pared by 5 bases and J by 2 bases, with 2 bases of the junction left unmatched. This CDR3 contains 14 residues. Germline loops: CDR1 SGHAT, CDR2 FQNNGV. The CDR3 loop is CASSPDRGNQPQHF. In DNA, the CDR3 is TGTGCCAGCAGCCCGGACAGGGGCAATCAGCCCCAGCATTTT.

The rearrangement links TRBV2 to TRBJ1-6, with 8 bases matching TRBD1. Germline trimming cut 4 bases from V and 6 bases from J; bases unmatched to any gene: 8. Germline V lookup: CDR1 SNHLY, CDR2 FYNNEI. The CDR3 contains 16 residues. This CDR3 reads CASSARLGQGNSPLHF. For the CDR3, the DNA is TGTGCCAGCAGTGCTAGGCTCGGACAGGGTAATTCACCCCTCCACTTT.

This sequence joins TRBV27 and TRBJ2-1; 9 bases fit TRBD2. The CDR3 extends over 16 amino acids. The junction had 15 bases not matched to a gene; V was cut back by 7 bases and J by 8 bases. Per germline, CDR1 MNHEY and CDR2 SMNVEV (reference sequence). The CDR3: CASTPPGAGGPDEQFF. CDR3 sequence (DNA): TGTGCCAGCACCCCCCCGGGGGCGGGAGGGCCGGATGAGCAGTTCTTC.

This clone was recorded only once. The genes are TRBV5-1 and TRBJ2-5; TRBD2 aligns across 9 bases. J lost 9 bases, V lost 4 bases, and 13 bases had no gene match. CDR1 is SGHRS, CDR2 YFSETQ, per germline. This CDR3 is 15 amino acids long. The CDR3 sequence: CASSKTSGPLLAQYF. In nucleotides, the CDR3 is TGCGCCAGCAGCAAGACTAGCGGCCCGCTCTTGGCCCAGTACTTC. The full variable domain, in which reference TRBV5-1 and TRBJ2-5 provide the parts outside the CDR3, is KAGVTQTPRYLIKTRGQQVTLSCSPISGHRSVSWYQQTPGQGLQFLFEYFSETQRNKGNFPGRFSGRQFSNSRSEMNVSTLELGDSALYLCASSKTSGPLLAQYFGPGTRLLVL.

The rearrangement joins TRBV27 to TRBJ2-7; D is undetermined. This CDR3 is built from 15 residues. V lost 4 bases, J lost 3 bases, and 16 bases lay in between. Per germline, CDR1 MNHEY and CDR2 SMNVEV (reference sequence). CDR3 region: CASSSQSPTNYEQYF. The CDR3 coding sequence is TGTGCCAGCAGTTCCCAAAGCCCAACCAACTACGAGCAGTACTTC.

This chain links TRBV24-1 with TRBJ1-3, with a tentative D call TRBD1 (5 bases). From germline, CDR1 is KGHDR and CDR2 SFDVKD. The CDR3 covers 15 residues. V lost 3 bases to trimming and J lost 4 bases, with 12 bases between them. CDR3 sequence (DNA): TGTGCCACCAGTGATCCTGGTAGGGGAGGAAACACCATATATTTT. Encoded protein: CATSDPGRGGNTIYF.

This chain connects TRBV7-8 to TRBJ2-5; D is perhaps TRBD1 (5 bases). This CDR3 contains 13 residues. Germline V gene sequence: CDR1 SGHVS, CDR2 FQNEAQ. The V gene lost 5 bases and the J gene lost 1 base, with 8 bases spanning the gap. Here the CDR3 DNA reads TGTGCCAGCAGCCTCGACAGCCAAGAGACCCAGTACTTC. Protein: CASSLDSQETQYF.

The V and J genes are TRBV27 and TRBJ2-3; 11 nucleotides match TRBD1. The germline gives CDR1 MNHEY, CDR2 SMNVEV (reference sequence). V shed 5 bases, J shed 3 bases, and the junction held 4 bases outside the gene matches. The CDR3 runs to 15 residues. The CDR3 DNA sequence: TGTGCCAGCAGTCCAGGGACAGGGGGAACAGATACGCAGTATTTT. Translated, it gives CASSPGTGGTDTQYF.

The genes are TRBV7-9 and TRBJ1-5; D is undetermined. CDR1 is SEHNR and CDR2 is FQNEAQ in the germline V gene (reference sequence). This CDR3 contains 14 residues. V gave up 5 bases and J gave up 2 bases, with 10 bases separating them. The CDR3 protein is CASSTLAGNQPQHF. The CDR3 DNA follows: TGTGCCAGCAGCACCCTCGCGGGCAATCAGCCCCAGCATTTT.

CDR3 sequence reads: CASSRDYEQYF. The CDR3 nucleotides are TGTGCCAGCAGTAGAGACTACGAGCAGTACTTC. V and J are TRBV12-3 or TRBV12-4 and TRBJ2-7; no definite D call. The CDR3 covers 11 residues. Trimming pared 5 bases from V and 3 bases from J, leaving 5 bases between.

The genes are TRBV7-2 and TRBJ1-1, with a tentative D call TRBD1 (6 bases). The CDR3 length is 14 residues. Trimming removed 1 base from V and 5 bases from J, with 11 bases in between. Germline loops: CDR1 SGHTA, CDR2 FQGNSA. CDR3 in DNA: TGTGCCAGCAGCTTAGTGGGGGCTTGGACTGAAGCTTTCTTT. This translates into CASSLVGAWTEAFF.

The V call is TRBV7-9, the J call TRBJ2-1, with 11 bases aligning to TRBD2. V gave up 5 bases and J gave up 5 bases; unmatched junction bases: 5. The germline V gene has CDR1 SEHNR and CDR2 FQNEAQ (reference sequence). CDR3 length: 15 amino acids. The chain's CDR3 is CASSPTSGSNNEQFF. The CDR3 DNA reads TGTGCCAGCAGCCCTACTAGCGGGAGCAACAATGAGCAGTTCTTC.